This is a list of T cell receptor beta chains from one sample in a study of cytomegalovirus exposure and HLA in healthy donors. The method was immunoSEQ multiplex PCR; TCRdb's version includes in-frame clones alone and lacks a portion of them. The data show 100,000 or so clones, with approximately 60% seen just once and over 5% held by the top ten. The sequenced sample consisted of PBMCs. These receptors came from a woman aged 25 to 39 in good health and CMV-seropositive. CDR3s include the opening cysteine and the closing phenylalanine or tryptophan. The D gene is left open where the match is weak. Rows give clone size only sometimes, using once, few, many, or a class for an expanded clone.

TRBJ2-2,few,TRBV19,TRBD2,TGTGCCAGCGGGACTAGCGGTTACACCGGGGAGCTGTTTTTT,CASGTSGYTGELFF
TRBJ1-4,NA,TRBV28,NA,TGTGCCATCGGACAGAGGAATGAAAAACTGTTTTTT,CAIGQRNEKLFF
TRBJ2-3,few,TRBV28,TRBD1,TGTGCCAGCAGTCCGACAGGGGGTACGCAGTATTTT,CASSPTGGTQYF
TRBJ1-4,few,TRBV4-3,NA,TGCGCCAGCAGCCAAGGGGGCGGGGGTGAAAAACTGTTTTTT,CASSQGGGGEKLFF
TRBJ2-7,NA,TRBV7-2,TRBD2,TGTGCCAGCAGCCGTACCTCGGGGGGGGAATACGAGCAGTACTTC,CASSRTSGGEYEQYF
TRBJ2-1,NA,TRBV10-2,NA,TGCGCCAGCAAATCTCAGGTTGAGGAGCAGTTCTTC,CASKSQVEEQFF
TRBJ1-3,NA,TRBV6-6,NA,TGTGCCAGCAGTCCACAGGGTACTCCTGGAAACACCATATATTTT,CASSPQGTPGNTIYF
TRBJ2-1,NA,TRBV5-1,TRBD2,TGCGCCAGCAGCCGTAGCGGGGTTAACTACAATAAGCAGTTCTTC,CASSRSGVNYNKQFF
TRBJ2-7,NA,TRBV29-1,TRBD1,TGCAGCGTTGAAGTTGGGGACAGGGGCTACGAGCAGTACTTC,CSVEVGDRGYEQYF
TRBJ2-1,NA,TRBV29-1,TRBD2,TGCAGCGTCTGGGCCCCAATTGTCACGGGGAGGGGAGTCAATGAGCAGTTCTTC,CSVWAPIVTGRGVNEQFF
TRBJ1-5,NA,TRBV6-1,NA,TGTGCCAGCAGCCGAGGGAATCAGCCCCAGCATTTT,CASSRGNQPQHF
TRBJ2-1,NA,TRBV19,TRBD1,TGTGCCACTGGCCCGGGACAGGGGGCGAATGAGCAGTTCTTC,CATGPGQGANEQFF
TRBJ2-1,NA,TRBV5-1,NA,TGCGCCAGCAGAAGGGAGGAGGGAACCAATGAGCAGTTCTTC,CASRREEGTNEQFF
TRBJ2-7,NA,TRBV30,NA,TGTGCCTGGAGTTTTCGGGACGAGCAGTACTTC,CAWSFRDEQYF
TRBJ2-7,NA,TRBV28,TRBD1,TGTGCCAGCAGTTTCGGGACAGCTTCCTACGAGCAGTACTTC,CASSFGTASYEQYF
TRBJ2-2,few,TRBV5-1,NA,TGCGCCAGCAGCTTCATGGCAGGGTCGAACACCGGGGAGCTGTTTTTT,CASSFMAGSNTGELFF
TRBJ1-1,NA,TRBV30,TRBD1,TGTGCCTGGGGTCTGGAACAGGGGATGTTTGGGGAAGCTTTCTTT,CAWGLEQGMFGEAFF
TRBJ2-2,once,TRBV5-1,NA,TGCGCCAGTTTCATGAACACCGGGGAGCTGTTTTTT,CASFMNTGELFF
TRBJ1-6,once,TRBV18,TRBD1,TGTGCCAGCTCACCGCGGGACAGGGGATTAGGTTCACCCCTCCACTTT,CASSPRDRGLGSPLHF
TRBJ1-6,NA,TRBV7-3,NA,TGTGCCAGCAGCCCTTATTATAATTCACCCCTCCACTTT,CASSPYYNSPLHF
TRBJ1-4,few,TRBV6-6,TRBD1,TGTGCCAGCAGACTACAGGGGGGGAATGAAAAACTGTTTTTT,CASRLQGGNEKLFF
TRBJ1-2,NA,TRBV7-2,NA,TGTGCCAGCAGCTTAGACAGGGACTATGGCTACACCTTC,CASSLDRDYGYTF
TRBJ1-1,NA,TRBV7-8,NA,TGTGCCAGCAGCCTAAGCGGCAGCGAAGCTTTCTTT,CASSLSGSEAFF
TRBJ1-2,NA,TRBV5-1,NA,TGCGCCAGCAGCTCCGGGACACTTTATGGCTACACCTTC,CASSSGTLYGYTF
TRBJ2-5,NA,TRBV7-6,NA,TGTGCCATCACACTGCGGGGTACGGGAGAGACCCAGTACTTC,CAITLRGTGETQYF
TRBJ1-6,NA,TRBV7-9,TRBD1,TGTGCCAGCAGCTTAGCCTCGGGGACAGCTAATTCACCCCTCCACTTT,CASSLASGTANSPLHF
TRBJ2-3,NA,TRBV30,TRBD1,TGTGCCTGGAGTGTACCCAGGGGGCATGGAGGTACGCAGTATTTT,CAWSVPRGHGGTQYF
TRBJ2-1,NA,TRBV4-1,NA,TGCGCCAGCAGCCAACAGGACAATCCTTACAATGAGCAGTTCTTC,CASSQQDNPYNEQFF
TRBJ2-1,NA,TRBV9,TRBD2,TGTGCCAGCAGCGTGAGCGGGGGCCCAAACAATGAGCAGTTCTTC,CASSVSGGPNNEQFF
TRBJ1-1,NA,TRBV14,NA,TGTGCCAGCAGCCGTAACCCGGGGAGGACTGAAGCTTTCTTT,CASSRNPGRTEAFF
TRBJ2-1,NA,TRBV6-5,TRBD2,TGTGCCAGCACTCCAGCGGGGGGGCTCCATGAGCAGTTCTTC,CASTPAGGLHEQFF
TRBJ2-5,NA,TRBV10-3,TRBD1,TGTGCCATCAGTGCGGCGGACAGGGCGAGAGAGACCCAGTACTTC,CAISAADRARETQYF
TRBJ1-5,NA,TRBV28,TRBD1,TGTGCCAGCAGTTTGGCGGGACAGGGGTTCAATCAGCCCCAGCATTTT,CASSLAGQGFNQPQHF
TRBJ2-5,NA,TRBV7-6,NA,TGTGCCAGCAGCTCGCGGCCCGGCGAGACCCAGTACTTC,CASSSRPGETQYF
TRBJ2-4,NA,TRBV4-2,NA,TGTGCCAGCAGCCGAGCTGTATTTCAGGTCCGAGCCAAAAACATTCAGTACTTC,CASSRAVFQVRAKNIQYF
TRBJ2-1,NA,TRBV7-2,TRBD2,TGTGCCAGCAGCACCCAGCGGGGGGGCCATGAGCAGTTCTTC,CASSTQRGGHEQFF
TRBJ2-5,few,TRBV7-2,NA,TGTGCCAGCACCCCGGGGTTCGTAGAGACCCAGTACTTC,CASTPGFVETQYF
TRBJ1-2,NA,TRBV19,TRBD1,TGTGCCAGTAGATCCGGGACAGGTCCTTCCTATGGCTACACCTTC,CASRSGTGPSYGYTF
TRBJ2-7,NA,TRBV30,TRBD1,TGTGCCTGGAAAAGTAGGGGATGGGACAGGAGCTCCTACGAGCAGTACTTC,CAWKSRGWDRSSYEQYF
TRBJ2-5,NA,TRBV9,TRBD1,TGTGCCAGCAGCGTAGAGAGGACAGGGGGAGAGACCCAGTACTTC,CASSVERTGGETQYF
TRBJ1-2,NA,TRBV7-9,NA,TGTGCCAGCAGCTCCAGCGGCTATAACTATGGCTACACCTTC,CASSSSGYNYGYTF
TRBJ2-7,few,TRBV4-3,NA,TGCGCCAGCAGCCAGGGACTTATAAGCTCCTACGAGCAGTACTTC,CASSQGLISSYEQYF
TRBJ2-4,few,TRBV6-1,NA,TGTGCCAGCAGTGAAATGTTACAGCGGATTTATGGGAACATTCAGTACTTC,CASSEMLQRIYGNIQYF
TRBJ1-4,few,TRBV7-9,NA,TGTGCCAGCAGCCGTTACTACCTCGAAAAACTGTTTTTT,CASSRYYLEKLFF
TRBJ1-4,NA,TRBV5-4,NA,TGTGCCAGCAGCCGCGGACAGATTAATGAAAAACTGTTTTTT,CASSRGQINEKLFF
TRBJ1-2,few,TRBV19,TRBD1,TGTGCCAGCAGTAGGTTGGGACAGGCTTTATATGGCTACCCCTTC,CASSRLGQALYGYPF
TRBJ2-3,NA,TRBV29-1,TRBD2,TGCAGCGTTGGAGCGGGGCCAAGCACAGATACGCAGTATTTT,CSVGAGPSTDTQYF
TRBJ2-3,NA,TRBV7-2,NA,TGTGCCAGCAGCTTAATTATTGGGGGGACAGATACGCAGTATTTT,CASSLIIGGTDTQYF
TRBJ1-6,NA,TRBV5-6,NA,TGTGCCAGCAGCACTGGACAGTTTTCACCCCTCCACTTT,CASSTGQFSPLHF
TRBJ1-4,once,TRBV27,NA,TGTGCCAGCAGTTTTAGGGGAACTGAAAAACTGTTTTTT,CASSFRGTEKLFF
TRBJ2-7,few,TRBV28,TRBD1,TGTGCCAGCAGTTTATGGGGACAGGGGAGGTACTACGAGCAGTACTTC,CASSLWGQGRYYEQYF
TRBJ1-4,NA,TRBV4-1,NA,TGCGCCAGCAGCCAAGATGGGGCGCAGGGGGAAAAACTGTTTTTT,CASSQDGAQGEKLFF
TRBJ2-3,once,TRBV19,NA,TGTGCCAGTAGTATCTCTAATACGCAGTATTTT,CASSISNTQYF
TRBJ1-3,NA,TRBV4-3,TRBD1,TGCGCCAGCAGCCCCACAGGGGCGGGAAACACCATATATTTT,CASSPTGAGNTIYF
TRBJ1-1,NA,TRBV18,TRBD1,TGTGCCAGCTCACCCCGGCCGGGACAGATCGTCATGAACACTGAAGCTTTCTTT,CASSPRPGQIVMNTEAFF